Below are 9 T cell receptor beta chains sequenced from a single sample in a study of response to subunit inactivated influenza vaccine. One entry per CDR3 protein, called by TCRdb with MiXCR from the RT-PCR reads. In the table there are some 850,000 distinct CDR3 sequences, under 20% of which are singletons. The specimen comprised PBMCs from blood, sampled about 5 days after vaccination. The receptors shown here come from a man between 45 and 60 years old who received an inactivated influenza vaccine.

In its sample, this clonotype was seen many times. The chain couples TRBV20-1 to TRBJ2-1; TRBD2 might be the D (6 bases). V was cut by 4 bases and J by 0 bases, with 10 bases left in between. This CDR3 comprises 14 residues. Germline V gives CDR1 DFQATT, CDR2 SNEGSKA (reference sequence). Here the CDR3 reads CSAMGGDSYNEQFF. The CDR3 bases are TGCAGTGCTATGGGCGGGGACTCCTACAATGAGCAGTTCTTC.

This rearrangement joins TRBV20-1 to TRBJ2-1; D unresolved. Germline V gene data show CDR1 as DFQATT and CDR2 as SNEGSKA (reference sequence). The CDR3 is made up of 12 amino acids. V was trimmed by 6 bases and J by 4 bases, leaving 10 bases between them. The CDR3 spells CSAQRGYNEQFF. CDR3 nucleotide sequence: TGCAGTGCACAACGAGGTTACAATGAGCAGTTCTTC.

The chain links TRBV7-6 to TRBJ2-7; D tentatively fits TRBD1 or TRBD2 (5 bases each). V was pared by 5 bases and J by 3 bases, with 17 bases between. The CDR3 is 15 residues long. The germline V gene encodes CDR1 SGHVS and CDR2 FNYEAQ. The CDR3 nucleotides are TGTGCCAGCAGCAGAGACAGCCAGGAGGACTACGAGCAGTACTTC. It codes for CASSRDSQEDYEQYF. The whole variable domain, remainder taken from reference TRBV7-6 and TRBJ2-7, is GAGVSQSPRYKVTKRGQDVALRCDPISGHVSLYWYRQALGQGPEFLTYFNYEAQQDKSGLPNDRFSAERPEGSISTLTIQRTEQRDSAMYRCASSRDSQEDYEQYFGPGTRLTVT.

In its sample, this clonotype was seen many times. V and J are TRBV7-2 and TRBJ1-2; D not resolved. In germline, CDR1 is SGHTA, CDR2 FQGNSA. Deletions cut 0 bases from V and 3 bases from J, with 5 bases between. CDR3 length: 13 residues. For the CDR3, the DNA is TGTGCCAGCAGCTTAGCCCAGGACTATGGCTACACCTTC. It encodes CASSLAQDYGYTF.

This clonotype occurred a few times. The chain carries TRBV7-9 and TRBJ2-5; D may correspond to TRBD1 or TRBD2 (5 bases each). CDR3 size: 15 residues. Deletions cut 2 bases from V and 4 bases from J, with 14 bases between. Germline CDR1 SEHNR, CDR2 FQNEAQ (reference sequence). This chain's CDR3 is CASSLSQGRGETQYF. The DNA for the CDR3 is TGTGCCAGCAGCTTATCCCAGGGACGAGGAGAGACCCAGTACTTC.

This clonotype was observed a handful of times. This sequence joins TRBV12-3 or TRBV12-4 and TRBJ2-1; D assignment may be TRBD1 or TRBD2 (5 bases each). V lost 6 bases, J lost 4 bases, and 19 bases lay in between. The CDR3 is 16 amino acids. The CDR3 region has the DNA TGTGCCAGCAGAAACCGAGGGGATTCATTATACAATGAGCAGTTCTTC. It translates to CASRNRGDSLYNEQFF.

V gene TRBV5-1 combines with J gene TRBJ2-7; 11 bases line up with TRBD2. From germline, CDR1 is SGHRS and CDR2 YFSETQ. This CDR3 has 16 residues. J was trimmed by 3 bases and V by 4 bases; bases with no gene match: 9. The CDR3 loop reads CASSRGLAGRVYEQYF. The CDR3 DNA reads TGCGCCAGCAGCCGAGGACTAGCGGGTCGCGTCTACGAGCAGTACTTC.

The chain recombines TRBV27 with TRBJ2-1; TRBD2 aligns across 10 bases. The CDR3 runs 16 residues. V lost 2 bases to trimming and J lost 4 bases; unmatched junction nucleotides: 5. In germline, CDR1 is MNHEY, CDR2 SMNVEV (reference sequence). CDR3 sequence (DNA): TGTGCCAGCAGTTTAGTCCTAGCGGGGGATTACAATGAGCAGTTCTTC. Residues: CASSLVLAGDYNEQFF.

CDR3 bases: TGTGCCAGCAGTTTCGACAGAAAGACCCAGTACTTC. Its translation is CASSFDRKTQYF. This chain joins TRBV12-3 or TRBV12-4 and TRBJ2-5; D may be TRBD1 (5 bases). The length of the CDR3 is 12 residues. V was clipped by 3 bases and J by 6 bases, with 8 bases between them.